This T cell receptor beta chain originates from a study of STAT3 mutations in large granular lymphocyte leukemia. Background on the study: Immunosuppressive therapy was given to more than half of T-LGLL patients. Overall study findings and caveats: At least one immunodominant TCR beta clonotype appeared in every T-cell large granular lymphocyte leukemia patient.

Germline CDR1 and CDR2: SGHDT and YYEEEE. The CDR3 extends over 13 amino acids. Trimming cost V 0 bases and J 8 bases, with 8 bases left between them. This clone was found a few times. What it recognizes is unknown. Some 41,000 productive templates were obtained per sample on average. The assay was immunoSEQ multiplex PCR, and TCRdb's table has in-frame clones only and misses some. The sample has several thousand clones, approximately 78% seen once. The specimen sequenced was peripheral blood mononuclear cells. J is TRBJ1-4 and V is TRBV5-6; D gene uncertain. The TCR was taken from a man in his forties with T-cell large granular lymphocyte leukemia. Some clones in this sample may be carry-over from other donors' samples. The CDR3 protein is CASSLGRREKLFF. The CDR3 DNA sequence: TGTGCCAGCAGCTTGGGGCGTCGGGAAAAACTGTTTTTT.